This TCR beta chain is from a study of T cell changes during pregnancy in multiple sclerosis. The V gene's germline CDR1 is SEHNR and CDR2 FQNEAQ (reference sequence). Trimming removed 5 bases from V and 5 bases from J; junction bases left unmatched: 6. The CDR3 runs to 13 residues. The assay was immunoSEQ multiplex PCR, and TCRdb's table has in-frame clones only and misses some. The sample carries over 55,000 clones, approximately 94% recorded once. This chain links TRBV7-9 with TRBJ2-7; 7 nucleotides match TRBD2. The clonotype comes from a female donor with multiple sclerosis, enrolled in a pregnancy study. The sample was CD8+ T cells from peripheral blood mononuclear cells, taken in the third trimester of pregnancy. This CDR3 reads CASSPAGRDEQYF. The CDR3 DNA reads as TGTGCCAGCAGCCCCGCTGGGAGGGACGAGCAGTACTTC.